Sequencing of this T cell receptor beta chain was carried out in a study of OX40 agonist ivuxolimab in advanced cancers. There are 15 residues in the CDR3. Germline V gene lookup returns CDR1 SGHTS and CDR2 YDEGEE. Trimming took 1 base from V and 6 from J, leaving 16 bases between them. Assay: immunoSEQ multiplex PCR; the TCRdb copy retains only in-frame clones and omits some. The sample records over 55,000 clones, about 90% being singletons. This TCR derives from an adult with an advanced solid tumor such as melanoma, head and neck, liver or kidney cancer. The chain joins TRBV5-8 to TRBJ2-5, with D uncertain. This specimen consisted of CD4+ or CD8+ T cells sorted from blood, obtained in a trial of the OX40 agonist ivuxolimab. The CDR3 here is CASSLTQASGKTQYF. The CDR3 nucleotides are TGTGCCAGCAGCTTGACCCAGGCGAGTGGAAAGACCCAGTACTTC.